This T cell receptor (beta chain) was found in a study of a mutant IDH1 vaccine in newly diagnosed glioma. Study-wide background: Vaccines were begun 4-6 weeks after radiotherapy alone, or with temozolomide cycles.

The method was immunoSEQ multiplex PCR; TCRdb's version includes in-frame clones alone and lacks a portion of them. The table records about 30,000 clones, roughly nine tenths of them present only once. Regarding time point: week 5, during vaccination. Vaccine doses each comprised 300 ug of mutant IDH1 20-mer peptide, with topical imiquimod. About this clone: What it binds is not known.

The CDR3 contains 14 residues. Germline assignment: CDR1 MNHEY and CDR2 SMNVEV (reference sequence). V was pared by 3 bases and J by 6 bases, with 13 bases between. The origin of this receptor is a woman in her 40s with glioma. Some clones in this sample may be carry-over from other donors' samples. The source was peripheral blood mononuclear cells (PBMCs), collected from a glioma patient whose treatment included an IDH1 peptide vaccine. The rearrangement uses TRBV27 and TRBJ2-3; D gene uncertain. The DNA for the CDR3 is TGTGCCAGCAGTTTTCGGGCCCCGGCGGATACGCAGTATTTT. Protein: CASSFRAPADTQYF.